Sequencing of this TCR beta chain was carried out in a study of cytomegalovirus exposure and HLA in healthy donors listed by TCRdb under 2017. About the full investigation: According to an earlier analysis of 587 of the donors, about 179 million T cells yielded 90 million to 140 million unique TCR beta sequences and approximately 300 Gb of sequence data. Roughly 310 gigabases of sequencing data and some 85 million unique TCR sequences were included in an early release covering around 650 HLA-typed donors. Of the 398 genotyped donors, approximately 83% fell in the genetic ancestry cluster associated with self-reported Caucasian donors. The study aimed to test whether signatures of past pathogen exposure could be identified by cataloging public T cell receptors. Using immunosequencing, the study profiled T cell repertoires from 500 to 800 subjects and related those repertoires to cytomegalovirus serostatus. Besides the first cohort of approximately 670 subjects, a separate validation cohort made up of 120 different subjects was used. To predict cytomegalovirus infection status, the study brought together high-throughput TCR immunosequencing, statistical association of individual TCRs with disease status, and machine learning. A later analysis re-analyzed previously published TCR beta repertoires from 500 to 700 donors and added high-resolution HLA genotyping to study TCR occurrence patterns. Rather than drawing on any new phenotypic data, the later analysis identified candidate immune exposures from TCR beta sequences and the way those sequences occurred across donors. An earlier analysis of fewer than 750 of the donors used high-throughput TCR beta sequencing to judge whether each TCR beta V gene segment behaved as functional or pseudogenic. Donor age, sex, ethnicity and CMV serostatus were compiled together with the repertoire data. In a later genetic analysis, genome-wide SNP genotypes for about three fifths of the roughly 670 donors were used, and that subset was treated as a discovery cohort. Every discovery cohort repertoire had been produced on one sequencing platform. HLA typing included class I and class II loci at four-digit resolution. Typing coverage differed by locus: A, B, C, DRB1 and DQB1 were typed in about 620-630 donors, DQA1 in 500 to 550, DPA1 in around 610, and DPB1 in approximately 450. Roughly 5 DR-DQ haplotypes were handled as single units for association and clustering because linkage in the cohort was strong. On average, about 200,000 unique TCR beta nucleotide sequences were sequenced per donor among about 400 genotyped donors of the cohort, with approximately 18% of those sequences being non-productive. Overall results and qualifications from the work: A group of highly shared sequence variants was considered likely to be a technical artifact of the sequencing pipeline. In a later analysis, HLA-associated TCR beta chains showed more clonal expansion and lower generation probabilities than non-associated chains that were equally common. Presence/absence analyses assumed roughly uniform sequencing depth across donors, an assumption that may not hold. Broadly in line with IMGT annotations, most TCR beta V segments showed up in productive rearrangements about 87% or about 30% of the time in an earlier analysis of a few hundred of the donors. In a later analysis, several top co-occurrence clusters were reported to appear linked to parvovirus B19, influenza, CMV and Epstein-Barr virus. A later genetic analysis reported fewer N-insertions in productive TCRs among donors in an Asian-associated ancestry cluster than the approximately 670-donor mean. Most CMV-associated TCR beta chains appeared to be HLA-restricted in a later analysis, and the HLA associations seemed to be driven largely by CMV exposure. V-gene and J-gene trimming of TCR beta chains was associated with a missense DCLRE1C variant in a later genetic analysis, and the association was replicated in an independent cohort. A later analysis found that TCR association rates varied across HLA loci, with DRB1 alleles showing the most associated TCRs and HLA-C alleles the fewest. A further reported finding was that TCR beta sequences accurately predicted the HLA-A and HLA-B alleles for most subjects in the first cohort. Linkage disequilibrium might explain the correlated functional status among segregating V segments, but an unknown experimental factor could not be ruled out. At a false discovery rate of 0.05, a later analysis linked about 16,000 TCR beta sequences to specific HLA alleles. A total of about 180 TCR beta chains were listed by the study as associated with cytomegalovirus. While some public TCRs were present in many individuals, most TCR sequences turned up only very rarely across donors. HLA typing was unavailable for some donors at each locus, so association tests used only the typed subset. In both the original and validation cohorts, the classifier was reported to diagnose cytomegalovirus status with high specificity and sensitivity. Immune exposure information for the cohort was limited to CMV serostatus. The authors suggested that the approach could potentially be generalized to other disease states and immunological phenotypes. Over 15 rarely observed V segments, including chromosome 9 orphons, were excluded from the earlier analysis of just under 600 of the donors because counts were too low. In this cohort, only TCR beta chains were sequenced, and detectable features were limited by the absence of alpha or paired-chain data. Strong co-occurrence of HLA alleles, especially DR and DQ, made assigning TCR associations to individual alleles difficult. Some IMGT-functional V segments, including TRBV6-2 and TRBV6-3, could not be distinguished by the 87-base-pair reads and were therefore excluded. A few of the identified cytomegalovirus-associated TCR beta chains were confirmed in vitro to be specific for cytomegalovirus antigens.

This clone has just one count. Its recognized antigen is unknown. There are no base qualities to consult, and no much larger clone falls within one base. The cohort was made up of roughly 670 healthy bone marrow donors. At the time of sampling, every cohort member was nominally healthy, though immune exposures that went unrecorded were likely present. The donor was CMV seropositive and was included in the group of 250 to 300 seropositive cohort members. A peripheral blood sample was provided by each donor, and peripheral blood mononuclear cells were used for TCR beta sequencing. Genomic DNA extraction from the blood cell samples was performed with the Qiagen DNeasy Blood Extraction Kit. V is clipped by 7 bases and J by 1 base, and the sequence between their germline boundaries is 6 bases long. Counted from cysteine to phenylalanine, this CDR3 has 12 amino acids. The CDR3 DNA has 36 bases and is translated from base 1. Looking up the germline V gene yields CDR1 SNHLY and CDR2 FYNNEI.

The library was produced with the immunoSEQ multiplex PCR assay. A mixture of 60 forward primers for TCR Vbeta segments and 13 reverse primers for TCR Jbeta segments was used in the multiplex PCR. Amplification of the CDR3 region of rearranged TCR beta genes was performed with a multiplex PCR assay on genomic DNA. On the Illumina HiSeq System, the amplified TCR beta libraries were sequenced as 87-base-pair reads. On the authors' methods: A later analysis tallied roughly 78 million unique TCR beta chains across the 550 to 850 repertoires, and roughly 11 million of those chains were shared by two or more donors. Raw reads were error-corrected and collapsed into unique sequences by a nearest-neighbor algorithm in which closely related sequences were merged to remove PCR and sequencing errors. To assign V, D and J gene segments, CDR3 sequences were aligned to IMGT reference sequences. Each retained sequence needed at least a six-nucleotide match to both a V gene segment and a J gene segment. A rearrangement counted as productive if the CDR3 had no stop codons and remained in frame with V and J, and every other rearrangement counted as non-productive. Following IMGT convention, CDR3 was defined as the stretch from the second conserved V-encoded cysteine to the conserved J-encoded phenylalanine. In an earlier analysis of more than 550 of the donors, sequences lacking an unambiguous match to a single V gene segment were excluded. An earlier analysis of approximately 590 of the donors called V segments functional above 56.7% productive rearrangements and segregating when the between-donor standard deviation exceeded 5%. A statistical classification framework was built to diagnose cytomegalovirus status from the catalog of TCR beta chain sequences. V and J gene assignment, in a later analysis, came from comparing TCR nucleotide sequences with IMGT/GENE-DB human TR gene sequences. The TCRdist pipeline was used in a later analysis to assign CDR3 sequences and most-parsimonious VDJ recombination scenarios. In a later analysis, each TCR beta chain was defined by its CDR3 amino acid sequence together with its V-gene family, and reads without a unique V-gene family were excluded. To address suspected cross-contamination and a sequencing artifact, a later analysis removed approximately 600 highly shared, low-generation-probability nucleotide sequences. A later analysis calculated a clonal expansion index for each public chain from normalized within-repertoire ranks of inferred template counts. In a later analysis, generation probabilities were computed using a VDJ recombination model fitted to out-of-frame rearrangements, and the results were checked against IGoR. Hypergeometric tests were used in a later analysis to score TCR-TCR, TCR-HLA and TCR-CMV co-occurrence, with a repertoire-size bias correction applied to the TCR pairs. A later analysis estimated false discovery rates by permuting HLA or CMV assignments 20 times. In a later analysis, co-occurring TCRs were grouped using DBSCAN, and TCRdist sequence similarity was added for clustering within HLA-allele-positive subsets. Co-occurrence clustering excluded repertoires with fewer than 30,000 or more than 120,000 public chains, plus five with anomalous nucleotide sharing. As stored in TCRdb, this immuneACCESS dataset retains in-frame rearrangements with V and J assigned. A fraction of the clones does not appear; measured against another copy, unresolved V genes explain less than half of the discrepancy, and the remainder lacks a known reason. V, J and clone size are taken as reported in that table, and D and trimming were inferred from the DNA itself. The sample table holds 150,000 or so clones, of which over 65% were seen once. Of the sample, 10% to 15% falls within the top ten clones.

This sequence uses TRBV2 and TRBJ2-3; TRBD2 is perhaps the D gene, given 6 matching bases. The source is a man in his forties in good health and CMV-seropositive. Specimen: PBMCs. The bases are TGTGCCAGCACTAGCGGCACAGATACGCAGTATTTT. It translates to CASTSGTDTQYF.